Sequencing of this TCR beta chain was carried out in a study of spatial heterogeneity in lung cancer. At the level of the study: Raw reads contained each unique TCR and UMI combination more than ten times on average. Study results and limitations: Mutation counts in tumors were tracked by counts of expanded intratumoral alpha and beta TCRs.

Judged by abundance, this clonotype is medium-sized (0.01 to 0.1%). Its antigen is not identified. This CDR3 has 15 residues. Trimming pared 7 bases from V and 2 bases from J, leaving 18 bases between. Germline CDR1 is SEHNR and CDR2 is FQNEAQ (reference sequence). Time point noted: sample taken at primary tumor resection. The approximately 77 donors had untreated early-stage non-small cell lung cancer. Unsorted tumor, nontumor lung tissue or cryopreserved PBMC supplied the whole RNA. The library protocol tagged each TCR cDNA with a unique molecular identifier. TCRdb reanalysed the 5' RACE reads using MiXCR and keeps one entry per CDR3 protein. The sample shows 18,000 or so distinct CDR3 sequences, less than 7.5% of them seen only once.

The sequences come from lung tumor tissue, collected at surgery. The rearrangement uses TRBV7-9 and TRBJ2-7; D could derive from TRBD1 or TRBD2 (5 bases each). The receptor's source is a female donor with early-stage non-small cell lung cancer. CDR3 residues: CASNSPFGGTYEQYF. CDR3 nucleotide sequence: TGTGCCAGCAACTCCCCTTTTGGGGGAACCTACGAGCAGTACTTC.